This record concerns one T cell receptor (beta chain) sequence. As it was prepared, the TCRbeta library received unique molecular identifiers. TCRdb itself ran the PCR reads through MiXCR, one entry per CDR3 protein. The sample shows fewer than 750,000 distinct CDR3 sequences, over 25% of them seen only once. The data were taken from a study of T-cell reconstitution after alpha-beta-depleted transplantation in children. Germline V lookup: CDR1 SQVTM, CDR2 ANQGSEA. The ends were cut back, 4 bases at V and 4 bases at J, with 13 bases in the middle. This CDR3 spans 13 amino acids. Sequencing was performed on PBMCs, taken before TCRalphabeta/CD19-depleted stem cell transplant. The J gene is TRBJ1-2, the V gene TRBV29-1, with no clear D. The sequence was obtained from a boy younger than two with Wiskott-Aldrich syndrome, due to receive a stem cell transplant. The CDR3 nucleotides read TGCAGCGTTGTCGGCACCGTGGCCTATGGCTACACCTTC. Translated, it gives CSVVGTVAYGYTF.